This is a list of T cell receptor beta chains from one sample in a study of T cells in Graves' hyperthyroidism and ophthalmopathy. TCRdb recomputed calls from the multiplex PCR reads with MiXCR, one row per CDR3 protein. In the table there are nearly 600,000 distinct CDR3 sequences, over 11% of which are singletons. Sequenced sample: blood. These receptors all stem from a woman aged 30 to 39 with Graves' hyperthyroidism that later progressed to Graves' ophthalmopathy. Each CDR3 is given with its conserved first and last residue. Fields, in order: clone size, D gene, V gene, J gene, CDR3 DNA, CDR3 protein. The D gene is left open where the match is weak. The size field is filled for only some rows; it gives once, few, many or a size class.

clone_size: many; d_call: -; v_call: TRBV29-1; j_call: TRBJ2-7; cdr3_nt: TGCAGCGCTACGTGGGGTGGGGATGGCGAGCAGTACTTC; cdr3_aa: CSATWGGDGEQYF
clone_size: few; d_call: TRBD2; v_call: TRBV5-1; j_call: TRBJ2-2; cdr3_nt: TGCGCCAGCAGCTTGGCCAGCGGGGTCGGCCGAGGGGAGCTGTTTTTT; cdr3_aa: CASSLASGVGRGELFF
clone_size: many; d_call: TRBD2; v_call: TRBV7-3; j_call: TRBJ2-1; cdr3_nt: TGTGCCAGCAGCCTGGGACTAGCGGTCAATGAGCAGTTCTTC; cdr3_aa: CASSLGLAVNEQFF
clone_size: many; d_call: -; v_call: TRBV29-1; j_call: TRBJ2-2; cdr3_nt: TGCAGCGTTGTGAGGGGCACCGGGGAGCTGTTTTTT; cdr3_aa: CSVVRGTGELFF
clone_size: few; d_call: TRBD2; v_call: TRBV20-1; j_call: TRBJ2-7; cdr3_nt: TGCAGTGCTAGAGATATTCTAGCGGGAGGGTACGAGCAGTACTTC; cdr3_aa: CSARDILAGGYEQYF
clone_size: once; d_call: TRBD1; v_call: TRBV3-1; j_call: TRBJ2-1; cdr3_nt: TGTGCCAGCAGCTTTGGTGAATCGGTGGACAGGGGGCGGAATGAGCAGTTCTTC; cdr3_aa: CASSFGESVDRGRNEQFF
clone_size: many; d_call: TRBD1; v_call: TRBV10-3; j_call: TRBJ2-1; cdr3_nt: TGTGCCATCAGTGACCCAGGGACAGGTCGGAATGAGCAGTTCTTC; cdr3_aa: CAISDPGTGRNEQFF
clone_size: many; d_call: -; v_call: TRBV18; j_call: TRBJ2-3; cdr3_nt: TGTGCCAGCTCACCACCCATCAGCACAGATACGCAGTATTTT; cdr3_aa: CASSPPISTDTQYF
clone_size: few; d_call: -; v_call: TRBV6-1; j_call: TRBJ1-5; cdr3_nt: TGTGCCAGCAGTGCTGAAGAAGGCAATCAGCCCCAGCATTTT; cdr3_aa: CASSAEEGNQPQHF
clone_size: -; d_call: TRBD2; v_call: TRBV2; j_call: TRBJ2-1; cdr3_nt: TGTGCCAGTAATAAAGGGAGACAGGACTCAACCTGGACTAGCGGGAGGCCATATGAGCAGTTCTTC; cdr3_aa: CASNKGRQDSTWTSGRPYEQFF
clone_size: many; d_call: -; v_call: TRBV6-5; j_call: TRBJ2-5; cdr3_nt: TGTGCCAGCAGTTACTCGACGGGGCAGGGGTTGGAGACCCAGTACTTC; cdr3_aa: CASSYSTGQGLETQYF
clone_size: -; d_call: -; v_call: TRBV30; j_call: TRBJ1-2; cdr3_nt: TGTGCCTGGAGATCCCCAGGGGCTCTGGACTATGGCTACACCTTC; cdr3_aa: CAWRSPGALDYGYTF
clone_size: many; d_call: -; v_call: TRBV27; j_call: TRBJ1-2; cdr3_nt: TGTGCCAGCAGTCCCTTGGGGCCTGGGTATGGCTACACCTTC; cdr3_aa: CASSPLGPGYGYTF
clone_size: many; d_call: TRBD1; v_call: TRBV28; j_call: TRBJ1-2; cdr3_nt: TGTGCCAGCAGTTTCCGGGACAGATCTTATGGCTACACCTTC; cdr3_aa: CASSFRDRSYGYTF
clone_size: many; d_call: -; v_call: TRBV5-1; j_call: TRBJ2-1; cdr3_nt: TGCGCCAGCAGCTTGGGGGAATCCTACAATGAGCAGTTCTTC; cdr3_aa: CASSLGESYNEQFF
clone_size: many; d_call: -; v_call: TRBV15; j_call: TRBJ2-4; cdr3_nt: TGTGCCACCAGCAGAGGGGGGGAAAACATTCAGTACTTC; cdr3_aa: CATSRGGENIQYF
clone_size: many; d_call: -; v_call: TRBV7-2; j_call: TRBJ2-5; cdr3_nt: TGTGCCAGCAGCTTAGTGGGCCAAGGGACCCAGTACTTC; cdr3_aa: CASSLVGQGTQYF
clone_size: many; d_call: TRBD2; v_call: TRBV5-5; j_call: TRBJ2-1; cdr3_nt: TGTGCCAGCAGCCCTTTCCGGACTAGCGACTACAATGAGCAGTTCTTC; cdr3_aa: CASSPFRTSDYNEQFF
clone_size: few; d_call: -; v_call: TRBV5-1; j_call: TRBJ2-7; cdr3_nt: TGCGCCAGCAGCTTGTCTCTTTCAGGCCTCAGCTACGAGCAGTACTTC; cdr3_aa: CASSLSLSGLSYEQYF
clone_size: -; d_call: TRBD1; v_call: TRBV6-1; j_call: TRBJ2-1; cdr3_nt: TGTGCCAGCAGTCTCTTATTGGGACAGGGAAACAATGAGCAGTTCTTC; cdr3_aa: CASSLLLGQGNNEQFF
clone_size: -; d_call: -; v_call: TRBV5-1; j_call: TRBJ2-7; cdr3_nt: TGCGCCAGCAGCTTGGCTAGGGTCCGGGACGAGCAGTACTTC; cdr3_aa: CASSLARVRDEQYF
clone_size: many; d_call: -; v_call: TRBV5-1; j_call: TRBJ1-2; cdr3_nt: TGCGCCAGCAGCTTGGCCGGAGAAGGGAACTATGGCTACACCTTC; cdr3_aa: CASSLAGEGNYGYTF
clone_size: many; d_call: -; v_call: TRBV20-1; j_call: TRBJ2-7; cdr3_nt: TGCAGTGCTATCCCGACTGCATCCTACGAGCAGTACTTC; cdr3_aa: CSAIPTASYEQYF
clone_size: many; d_call: -; v_call: TRBV11-2; j_call: TRBJ1-2; cdr3_nt: TGTGCCAGCAGCCCAGGGGATTGGTATGGCTACACCTTC; cdr3_aa: CASSPGDWYGYTF
clone_size: many; d_call: TRBD2; v_call: TRBV5-5; j_call: TRBJ2-5; cdr3_nt: TGTGCCAGCAGCTTGGAGCCTAGCGGGCGTTATTCAGAGACCCAGTACTTC; cdr3_aa: CASSLEPSGRYSETQYF
clone_size: many; d_call: -; v_call: TRBV6-2/TRBV6-3; j_call: TRBJ2-3; cdr3_nt: TGTGCCAGCAGTTACTCATGGGGGAGGAGAGAGAATACGCAGTATTTT; cdr3_aa: CASSYSWGRRENTQYF
clone_size: many; d_call: -; v_call: TRBV6-5; j_call: TRBJ2-7; cdr3_nt: TGTGCCAGCAGTTACGGGACCACAAATTACGAGCAGTACTTC; cdr3_aa: CASSYGTTNYEQYF
clone_size: many; d_call: TRBD2; v_call: TRBV20-1; j_call: TRBJ2-1; cdr3_nt: TGCAGTGCCCCAGGCGGGAGGGCGTCCTACAATGAGCAGTTCTTC; cdr3_aa: CSAPGGRASYNEQFF
clone_size: many; d_call: -; v_call: TRBV18; j_call: TRBJ2-2; cdr3_nt: TGTGCCAGCTCACGACAGGCTCCGAACACCGGGGAGCTGTTTTTT; cdr3_aa: CASSRQAPNTGELFF
clone_size: many; d_call: -; v_call: TRBV13; j_call: TRBJ1-2; cdr3_nt: TGTGCCAGCAGCTTAGTGGCAGGGAATGGCTACACCTTC; cdr3_aa: CASSLVAGNGYTF
clone_size: -; d_call: TRBD1; v_call: TRBV28; j_call: TRBJ2-7; cdr3_nt: TGTGCCAGCAGCCCAGGAGACAGGGTCTCCTACGAGCAGTACTTC; cdr3_aa: CASSPGDRVSYEQYF
clone_size: many; d_call: TRBD2; v_call: TRBV14; j_call: TRBJ2-2; cdr3_nt: TGTGCCAGCAGCCACCTTCCGGGACTAGCGGGAGGGCCCCCCGGGGAGCTGTTTTTT; cdr3_aa: CASSHLPGLAGGPPGELFF